Shown below are 19 T cell receptor beta chains from a single sample sequenced in a study of vaccination effects on CD4 cells after COVID-19. Their target antigens are unknown. Sequencing in the ViraFEST assay came after antigen-specific CD4+ T cells had been expanded with viral peptide pools, which were used to stimulate PBMC. Cultured cells yielded isolated CD4+ T cells after around 9 days. Two doses of either BNT162b2 or mRNA-1273 were given to each participant. Repertoires were generated with immunoSEQ multiplex PCR, while TCRdb's copy carries only in-frame clones and drops some. The sample carries about 81,000 clones, 60% to 85% recorded once. The specimen comprised CD4+ T cells from PBMCs cultured with HCoV-OC43 spike peptides, sampled after COVID-19 vaccination. The subset: HCoV-OC43 spike overlapping peptide pool stimulation. These receptors were collected from a human donor who received a COVID-19 vaccine.

The J gene is TRBJ1-5, the V gene TRBV21-1; the table gives TRBD1 as D, unverified against the DNA. TRBV21-1 is deemed a pseudogene. The CDR3 runs 14 residues. CDR3 loop: CAGEAQGVHQPQHF. The CDR3 DNA sequence: TGTGCCGGCGAAGCACAGGGGGTTCATCAGCCCCAGCATTTT.

J is TRBJ1-1 and V is TRBV2, with 9 bases identical to TRBD1. CDR1 is SNHLY and CDR2 is FYNNEI in the germline V gene. The CDR3 is made up of 15 amino acids. After removal of 6 bases from V and 4 bases from J, the junction contained 9 bases not matched to a gene. The CDR3 sequence is CASSRPTGGITEAFF. The CDR3 DNA reads TGTGCCAGCAGCCGGCCGACAGGGGGAATCACTGAAGCTTTCTTT.

This sequence joins TRBV19 and TRBJ2-7; D is ambiguous. This CDR3 comprises 13 residues. V lost 5 bases and J 4 bases, leaving 12 bases between the germline ends. Looked up from germline, CDR1 is LNHDA and CDR2 is SQIVND (reference sequence). This CDR3 is CASSYPPVYEQYV. CDR3 coding DNA: TGTGCCAGTAGTTACCCCCCAGTTTACGAGCAGTACGTC.

This chain connects TRBV18 to TRBJ1-2; maybe TRBD1 (6 bases). The length of the CDR3 is 15 residues. Germline assignment: CDR1 KGHSH and CDR2 LQKENI. V was pared by 1 base and J by 4 bases, with 13 bases between. The CDR3 spells CASSPRGAVAYGYTF. The CDR3, as DNA: TGTGCCAGCTCACCACGGGGGGCGGTAGCCTATGGCTACACCTTC.

This clone was seen a single time. CDR3 sequence (DNA): TGTGCCAGCAGCCAAGTAGGCGAAAAACTGTTTTTT. Translating gives CASSQVGEKLFF. The chain is built from TRBV3-1 (or the pseudogene TRBV3-2) and TRBJ1-4; D ambiguous. V was pared by 1 base and J by 8 bases, with 5 bases between. The CDR3 totals 12 residues. Germline V lookup: CDR1 LGHDT, CDR2 YNNKEL (reference sequence).

The V call is TRBV6-5, the J call TRBJ1-6, with no clear D. The CDR3 sequence is 16 residues long. V lost 0 bases, J lost 3 bases, and 9 bases lay in between. Germline-derived CDR1 and CDR2 are MNHEY and SVGAGI. Here the CDR3 reads CASSYSWANYNSPLHF. The CDR3 nucleotides are TGTGCCAGCAGTTACTCTTGGGCAAACTATAATTCACCCCTCCACTTT.

The rearrangement links TRBV30 to TRBJ1-5; no firm D call. The germline V and J ends were trimmed by 0 bases and 4 bases, with 19 bases remaining between them. The CDR3 length is 17 residues. Per the germline V gene, CDR1 is GTSNPN and CDR2 is SVGIG (reference sequence). For the CDR3, the DNA is TGTGCCTGGAGTGTACGTGGAAGTCGAAAGAGTAATCAGCCCCAGCATTTT. This gives the protein CAWSVRGSRKSNQPQHF.

In this sample, this clone turned up once. This rearrangement joins TRBV7-8 to TRBJ2-6; no reliable D call. The germline gives CDR1 SGHVS, CDR2 FQNEAQ. V shed 5 bases and J shed 1 base, with 6 bases lying between them. This CDR3 is built from 14 residues. This CDR3 is CASSPLSGANVLTF. As DNA, the CDR3 is TGTGCCAGCAGCCCTCTATCTGGGGCCAACGTCCTGACTTTC.

The chain employs TRBV14 and TRBJ2-5; D gene ambiguous. V dropped 2 bases and J dropped 4 bases, with 14 bases sitting between them. The CDR3 is made up of 15 amino acids. In germline, CDR1 is SGHDN, CDR2 FVKESK. The CDR3 DNA reads as TGTGCCAGCAGCCAAAATTGGGGATCAGGAGAGACCCAGTACTTC. Its protein is CASSQNWGSGETQYF.

The rearrangement uses TRBV7-2 and TRBJ1-4, with 7 bases fitting TRBD1. The trim removed 2 bases at V and 4 bases at J, leaving 4 bases unmatched. This CDR3 region has 15 residues. The V gene's germline CDR1 is SGHTA and CDR2 FQGNSA. CDR3 nucleotide sequence: TGTGCCAGCAGCTTAAGGACAGGCTATAATGAAAAACTGTTTTTT. This translates into CASSLRTGYNEKLFF.

The chain employs TRBV2 and TRBJ1-2, with 7 bases aligning to TRBD1. This CDR3 contains 12 residues. V was clipped by 8 bases and J by 3 bases; unmatched bases: 3. Germline V gene lookup returns CDR1 SNHLY and CDR2 FYNNEI. The CDR3 loop is CASPTGDYGYTF. The CDR3 DNA sequence: TGTGCCAGCCCTACAGGGGACTATGGCTACACCTTC.

The chain is built from TRBV24-1 and TRBJ2-6; no definite D call. Per the germline V gene, CDR1 is KGHDR and CDR2 is SFDVKD. The V end lost 4 bases, the J end lost 4 bases, and 16 bases lay between the germline ends. The CDR3 length is 17 residues. CDR3 in amino acids: CATSDPRTVAGANVLTF. CDR3 nucleotide sequence: TGTGCCACCAGTGACCCCCGGACCGTGGCCGGGGCCAACGTCCTGACTTTC.

The rearrangement links TRBV6-5 to TRBJ1-1; weak D call: TRBD1 (6 bases). Per the germline V gene, CDR1 is MNHEY and CDR2 is SVGAGI. The CDR3 is 16 residues long. The V end lost 2 bases, the J end lost 0 bases, and 13 bases lay between the germline ends. The CDR3 DNA is TGTGCCAGCAGTTACGGGGGGGCGCGGGTGAACACTGAAGCTTTCTTT. This translates into CASSYGGARVNTEAFF.

The chain links TRBV19 to TRBJ1-1; D perhaps matches TRBD1 (6 bases). Germline CDR1 LNHDA, CDR2 SQIVND (reference sequence). CDR3 length: 17 amino acids. Trimming removed 1 base at V and 5 bases at J, with 20 bases between. This CDR3 is CASSIVGGASAYTEAFF. CDR3 DNA: TGTGCCAGTAGTATAGTGGGGGGCGCTTCTGCCTATACTGAAGCTTTCTTT.

V is TRBV6-5 and J is TRBJ2-7; the D gene is possibly TRBD1 (6 bases). This CDR3 contains 15 residues. The V gene's germline CDR1 is MNHEY and CDR2 SVGAGI. Trimming cost V 7 bases and J 4 bases, with 20 bases left between them. The CDR3 reads CASKKIPDSTYEQYV. The CDR3 DNA reads as TGTGCCAGCAAGAAAATACCGGACAGCACATACGAGCAGTACGTC.

This sequence joins TRBV5-6 and TRBJ2-5; D is possibly TRBD1 (6 bases). The CDR3 contains 16 residues. The germline V and J ends were trimmed by 1 base and 5 bases, with 18 bases remaining between them. CDR1 and CDR2 from the germline V gene are SGHDT and YYEEEE. The CDR3 sequence: CASSLQGTLYAETQYF. Here the CDR3 DNA reads TGTGCCAGCAGCTTGCAGGGGACCCTATATGCGGAGACCCAGTACTTC.

This clone was seen a few times. The V gene is TRBV29-1, the J gene TRBJ1-2, with no clear D. Germline assignment: CDR1 SQVTM and CDR2 ANQGSEA. The CDR3 sequence is 10 residues long. V was trimmed by 5 bases and J by 4 bases, leaving 5 bases between them. CDR3 protein: CSVQSYGYTF. In DNA form, the CDR3 reads TGCAGCGTTCAAAGCTATGGCTACACCTTC.

The chain has TRBV19 and TRBJ1-1; 12 bases agree with TRBD1. J was trimmed by 8 bases and V by 6 bases; bases with no gene match: 10. Germline values: CDR1 LNHDA, CDR2 SQIVND (reference sequence). The CDR3 extends over 15 amino acids. The CDR3 DNA reads TGTGCCAGTAGAAGGACCCGGGACAGGGGGCCCGAAGCTTTCTTT. Its protein product is CASRRTRDRGPEAFF.

This clone was counted only a few times. This sequence joins TRBV18 and TRBJ2-1; TRBD2 matches 13 bases. The germline V gene has CDR1 KGHSH and CDR2 LQKENI. The J segment lost 7 bases and the V segment lost 4 bases, leaving 4 bases of the junction unmatched. The CDR3 extends over 15 amino acids. The CDR3 is CASSRGTSGENEQFF. The CDR3 coding sequence is TGTGCCAGCTCACGTGGGACTAGCGGGGAGAATGAGCAGTTCTTC.